This passage covers 25 T cell receptor beta chains from one sample sequenced in a study of blood T cell repertoires in COVID-19. This table comes from immunoSEQ multiplex PCR, and its TCRdb copy is limited to in-frame clones, with some not included. This sample has 140,000 or so clones, with 78% found just once. Sequencing was done on a sample of peripheral blood. These receptors were taken from a woman in her sixties or seventies with acute or convalescent COVID-19.

The rearrangement joins TRBV7-9 to TRBJ2-7; TRBD2 aligns across 15 bases. J was trimmed by 7 bases and V by 5 bases; bases with no gene match: 12. The CDR3 length is 17 residues. CDR1 SEHNR and CDR2 FQNEAQ come from the germline V gene (reference sequence). In nucleotides, the CDR3 is TGTGCCAGCAGCCTCGGACTAGCGGGAGGGCCAATGAGAGAGCAGTACTTC. Protein sequence: CASSLGLAGGPMREQYF.

The genes are TRBV13 and TRBJ2-7, with 7 bases that match TRBD2. The CDR3 spans 14 residues. V trimming: 7 bases; J trimming: 0 bases; junction bases outside the gene matches: 6. The germline CDR1 and CDR2 sequences are PRHDT and FYEKMQ (reference sequence). The CDR3 DNA reads TGTGCCAGCACGGCTAGCGGACGCTCCTACGAGCAGTACTTC. It codes for CASTASGRSYEQYF.

The chain is built from TRBV11-2 and TRBJ2-2; D not certain. CDR1 and CDR2 from the germline V gene are SGHAT and FQNNGV. This CDR3 spans 12 amino acids. Trimming removed 2 bases from V and 8 bases from J, with 6 bases in between. CDR3 coding DNA: TGTGCCAGCAGCTTATCCAGGGGGGAGCTGTTTTTT. It specifies CASSLSRGELFF.

The rearrangement links TRBV11-3 to TRBJ2-1; 12 bases map to TRBD2. Trimming removed 4 bases from V and 6 bases from J; junction bases left unmatched: 4. The CDR3 has 15 residues. Looked up from germline, CDR1 is SGHNT and CDR2 is YENEEA. The CDR3 loop is CASSSKGLAGNEQFF. The CDR3 DNA reads as TGTGCCAGCAGCTCCAAGGGACTAGCGGGCAATGAGCAGTTCTTC.

The chain carries TRBV28 and TRBJ2-2; a possible D gene is TRBD1 (7 bases). In germline, CDR1 is MDHEN, CDR2 SYDVKM. The CDR3 spans 15 residues. Trimming removed 4 bases from V and 5 bases from J, with 14 bases in between. CDR3 DNA: TGTGCCAGCAGTTCATCACAGGGGAGGACCGGGGAGCTGTTTTTT. Translating gives CASSSSQGRTGELFF.

This rearrangement joins TRBV29-1 to TRBJ2-4, with D possibly TRBD2 on 6 matching bases. In germline, CDR1 is SQVTM, CDR2 ANQGSEA. Trimming left V 2 bases short and J 0 bases short, with 20 bases between. The CDR3 covers 18 residues. CDR3 sequence: CSVEYLSSAGLAKNIQYF. Here the CDR3 DNA reads TGCAGCGTTGAATATTTGTCTAGCGCGGGCCTAGCCAAAAACATTCAGTACTTC.

This clone appeared once. V and J are TRBV7-9 and TRBJ2-7, with D maybe TRBD2 (5 bases). Germline values: CDR1 SEHNR, CDR2 FQNEAQ (reference sequence). The V end was cut by 6 bases, the J end by 0 bases, with 15 bases between. The CDR3 has 15 amino acids. The CDR3 loop reads CASRPLLGSSYEQYF. CDR3 sequence (DNA): TGTGCCAGCAGACCTCTACTAGGGAGCTCCTACGAGCAGTACTTC.

This chain links TRBV6-6 with TRBJ2-2, with 7 positions matching TRBD2. Germline loops: CDR1 MNHNY, CDR2 SVGAGI (reference sequence). The CDR3 is made up of 14 amino acids. V lost 0 bases, J lost 9 bases, and 4 bases stayed unmatched. The CDR3 DNA follows: TGTGCCAGCAGTTACTCGGGAGGGCCCCGGGAGCTGTTTTTT. Protein: CASSYSGGPRELFF.

The genes are TRBV7-9 and TRBJ1-3; D gene uncertain. The CDR3 contains 12 residues. Trimming removed 7 bases from V and 5 bases from J, with 9 bases in between. Germline CDR1 reads SEHNR; CDR2 reads FQNEAQ (reference sequence). Here the CDR3 reads CASTIQRNTIYF. The CDR3 nucleotides read TGTGCCAGCACCATACAGCGAAACACCATATATTTT.

This clone was picked up a small number of times. J is TRBJ2-7 and V is TRBV6-5, with a weak D call TRBD1 (6 bases). V was shortened by 6 bases and J by 2 bases, with 8 bases between the two germline ends. The CDR3 has 12 residues. From germline, CDR1 is MNHEY and CDR2 SVGAGI. CDR3 amino acids: CASSTGTYEQYF. CDR3 in DNA: TGTGCCAGCAGCACAGGGACCTACGAGCAGTACTTC.

The chain joins TRBV9 to TRBJ2-1; 10 nucleotides line up with TRBD2. V shed 4 bases, J shed 0 bases, and the junction held 13 bases outside the gene matches. Germline V gene lookup returns CDR1 SGDLS and CDR2 YYNGEE. The CDR3 extends over 19 amino acids. The DNA of the CDR3 is TGTGCCAGCAGCACTACTAGCGGGGCATTTTATAGCTCCTACAATGAGCAGTTCTTC. It yields the protein CASSTTSGAFYSSYNEQFF.

This chain joins TRBV19 and TRBJ2-1; 8 bases agree with TRBD1. Trimming took 5 bases from V and 4 from J; bases not matched to a gene: 7. Germline CDR1 reads LNHDA; CDR2 reads SQIVND (reference sequence). CDR3 length equals 15 residues. CDR3 sequence: CASSLDRDFYNEQFF. CDR3 DNA sequence: TGTGCCAGTAGTTTGGACAGGGACTTTTACAATGAGCAGTTCTTC.

The rearrangement joins TRBV7-9 to TRBJ2-3; no clear D. Looked up from germline, CDR1 is SEHNR and CDR2 is FQNEAQ (reference sequence). CDR3 size: 13 residues. Trimming removed 1 base at V and 5 bases at J, with 7 bases between. In DNA form, the CDR3 reads TGTGCCAGCAGCTTAGGAACTGAAGATACGCAGTATTTT. Its protein is CASSLGTEDTQYF.

CDR3 nucleotides: TGCGCCAGCAGCTTGTTTCAGGGCCTGAACACTGAAGCTTTCTTT. Protein product: CASSLFQGLNTEAFF. The chain carries TRBV5-1 and TRBJ1-1, with a possible D match to TRBD1 (5 bases). CDR3 size: 15 residues. V lost 1 base and J 0 bases, leaving 10 bases between the germline ends. The germline V gene has CDR1 SGHRS and CDR2 YFSETQ.

This chain uses TRBV15 with TRBJ2-2; a possible D gene is TRBD2 (5 bases). CDR3 length: 15 residues. The germline V gene has CDR1 LNHNV and CDR2 YYDKDF (reference sequence). V was clipped by 0 bases and J by 4 bases, with 9 bases between them. This chain's CDR3 is CATSRDLGVTGELFF. CDR3 sequence (DNA): TGTGCCACCAGCAGAGATCTGGGAGTCACCGGGGAGCTGTTTTTT.

The chain employs TRBV7-9 and TRBJ2-2, with a possible D match to TRBD1 (6 bases). CDR1 and CDR2 from the germline V gene are SEHNR and FQNEAQ (reference sequence). This CDR3 comprises 14 residues. V was trimmed by 5 bases and J by 2 bases, leaving 9 bases between them. CDR3 protein: CASSPGQNTGELFF. In DNA form, the CDR3 reads TGTGCCAGCAGCCCGGGACAAAACACCGGGGAGCTGTTTTTT.

The chain joins TRBV5-4 to TRBJ2-1; 10 nucleotides line up with TRBD2. The CDR3 sequence is 15 residues long. Unmatched junction bases numbered 7, after V lost 4 bases and J lost 6 bases. Germline lookup yields CDR1 SGHNT and CDR2 YYREEE (reference sequence). CDR3 amino acids: CASSARTSGFNEQFF. The CDR3 region has the DNA TGTGCCAGCAGCGCTCGGACTAGCGGCTTCAATGAGCAGTTCTTC.

The rearrangement links TRBV28 to TRBJ2-1; the D gene is possibly TRBD1 (6 bases). Trimming removed 4 bases at V and 8 bases at J, with 21 bases between. The CDR3 spans 16 residues. Germline values: CDR1 MDHEN, CDR2 SYDVKM. The CDR3 nucleotides are TGTGCCAGCAGTTCAAACCAAGTACCCGGGACATATGAGCAGTTCTTC. It is translated as CASSSNQVPGTYEQFF.

This chain uses TRBV7-7 with TRBJ2-6; no firm D call. CDR1 SSHAT and CDR2 FNYEAQ come from the germline V gene (reference sequence). The CDR3 has 16 amino acids. V shed 5 bases and J shed 3 bases, with 14 bases lying between them. The CDR3 protein is CASSPTTGYGANVLTF. The CDR3 DNA follows: TGTGCCAGCAGCCCCACGACTGGCTATGGGGCCAACGTCCTGACTTTC.

The chain carries TRBV6-5 and TRBJ2-3; no clear D gene. CDR1 MNHEY and CDR2 SVGAGI come from the germline V gene. The CDR3 is made up of 16 amino acids. Trimming stripped 4 bases from V and 6 bases from J, with 20 bases between. The CDR3 region is CASSSLGLHRSDTQYF. In DNA, the CDR3 is TGTGCCAGCAGTTCCCTTGGGCTTCACAGAAGCGATACGCAGTATTTT.

This chain connects TRBV30 to TRBJ2-5, with TRBD2 as a possible D gene (5 bases). Germline CDR1 reads GTSNPN; CDR2 reads SVGIG (reference sequence). This CDR3 region has 13 residues. V was pared by 2 bases and J by 5 bases, with 12 bases between. CDR3 region: CAWSYGPGETQYF. The DNA for the CDR3 is TGTGCCTGGAGTTACGGTCCGGGGGAGACCCAGTACTTC.

This chain uses TRBV30 with TRBJ1-3; no clear D. This CDR3 is 14 amino acids long. Germline loops: CDR1 GTSNPN, CDR2 SVGIG (reference sequence). Between the trimmed V and J ends, which lost 0 bases and 0 bases, there was a span of 6 bases. The CDR3: CAWSVLFSGNTIYF. The DNA of the CDR3 is TGTGCCTGGAGTGTACTCTTCTCTGGAAACACCATATATTTT.

V is TRBV6-6 and J is TRBJ2-2; D remains ambiguous. Germline V CDR1 and CDR2: MNHNY, SVGAGI (reference sequence). CDR3 length: 14 residues. The V and J ends lost 3 bases and 2 bases respectively, with 7 bases between them. The CDR3 protein is CASSYGENTGELFF. The CDR3 DNA sequence: TGTGCCAGCAGTTATGGAGAAAACACCGGGGAGCTGTTTTTT.

J is TRBJ2-1 and V is TRBV23-1; maybe TRBD1 (5 bases). Being an ORF, TRBV23-1 has a function that is uncertain. This CDR3 comprises 14 residues. The DNA of the CDR3 is TGCACTACCCGAATGGGGCAGTCCTACAATGAGCAGTTCTTC. Its protein is CTTRMGQSYNEQFF.

The rearrangement joins TRBV10-3 to TRBJ2-3; 8 nucleotides match TRBD2. CDR1 is ENHRY and CDR2 is SYGVKD in the germline V gene. The junction had 17 bases not matched to a gene; V was cut back by 3 bases and J by 3 bases. This CDR3 has 19 amino acids. CDR3 DNA: TGTGCCATCAGTGACGCTCTTGGGGGGGGACTAGGGCGAACAGATACGCAGTATTTT. Protein product: CAISDALGGGLGRTDTQYF.